This T cell receptor (beta chain) was observed in a study of beta chain features in type 1 diabetes. Study-level results: Insertions at VDJ junctions were less frequent in type 1 diabetes patients. These patients also deleted more nucleotides at the same junctions.

Expressed TCRB transcripts were sequenced because the isolated RNA had all been reverse transcribed beforehand. Repertoires were generated with immunoSEQ multiplex PCR, while TCRdb's copy carries only in-frame clones and drops some. The data contain some 160,000 clones, over 7.5% of them singletons. Of note for this clone: Its target is unknown.

One heparinised draw, averaging roughly 100 mL, was taken per donor. CD45RO/CCR7/CD25/CD127/CD95/CD27 separated CD4+ naive, central memory, regulatory and stem cell-like memory cells by sorting. This CDR3 has 11 amino acids. Trimming left V 6 bases short and J 10 bases short, with 10 bases between. Germline V CDR1 and CDR2: SNHLY, FYNNEI. The TCR sequence derives from a woman under 30 in good health. The sequenced sample consisted of central memory CD4+ T cells from blood. The rearrangement links TRBV2 to TRBJ2-1, with no clear D. The CDR3 coding sequence is TGTGCCAGCAGGGAGACCGGGGAGCAGTTCTTC. Translated, it gives CASRETGEQFF.